Presented here are 19 T cell receptor beta chains from one specimen sequenced in a study of blood T cell repertoires in COVID-19. Profiled with immunoSEQ multiplex PCR; TCRdb holds only in-frame clones, not every one. The sample carries over 45,000 clones, about 88% recorded once. The sequencing input was peripheral blood. All receptors come from a man in his fifties or sixties with active COVID-19.

This chain joins TRBV7-9 and TRBJ1-3; 9 bases match TRBD1. With V trimmed by 9 bases and J by 4 bases, 10 bases remained unmatched. The CDR3 is 15 amino acids. Germline assignment: CDR1 SEHNR and CDR2 FQNEAQ (reference sequence). CDR3 bases: TGTGCCAGGCGCAAGGACAGGGGTAGCGGAAACACCATATATTTT. It specifies CARRKDRGSGNTIYF.

Here the CDR3 DNA reads TGTGCCAGCAGCCAAGAGGGGCGGGGGGGCTGGACAGATACGCAGTATTTT. It codes for CASSQEGRGGWTDTQYF. The genes are TRBV4-2 and TRBJ2-3; the match to TRBD2 covers 9 bases. The CDR3 is made up of 17 amino acids. The V and J ends lost 0 bases and 3 bases, in that order; junction bases with no gene match: 7. Germline-derived CDR1 and CDR2 are LGHNA and YNFKEQ.

Remarks on this clone: This specimen includes other DNA sequences encoding the same CDR3. The gene calls are TRBV19 and TRBJ1-5, with 7 nucleotides matching TRBD1. The germline V gene encodes CDR1 LNHDA and CDR2 SQIVND (reference sequence). The CDR3 has 14 residues. J gave up 2 bases and V 5 bases, and 3 bases lay outside the gene matches. In DNA form, the CDR3 reads TGTGCCAGTAGTGCCACAGGGGGCAATCAGCCCCAGCATTTT. It codes for CASSATGGNQPQHF.

V gene TRBV5-4 combines with J gene TRBJ1-2; 9 bases match TRBD1. Germline loops: CDR1 SGHNT, CDR2 YYREEE (reference sequence). With 3 bases clipped from V and 6 bases from J, the junction kept 6 bases outside the gene matches. The CDR3 sequence is 14 residues long. CDR3 DNA: TGTGCCAGCAGCTCTCCGGGACAGGGCGATGGCTACACCTTC. Encoded protein: CASSSPGQGDGYTF.

The chain has TRBV7-9 and TRBJ2-3, with TRBD2 matching 14 bases. The germline V gene has CDR1 SEHNR and CDR2 FQNEAQ (reference sequence). This CDR3 spans 18 amino acids. J gave up 1 base and V 8 bases, and 11 bases lay outside the gene matches. The CDR3 reads CASGRTSGGRRGTDTQYF. Here the CDR3 DNA reads TGTGCCAGCGGACGGACTAGCGGGGGGAGGAGAGGCACAGATACGCAGTATTTT.

This chain links TRBV16 with TRBJ2-3; D is unclear. The V gene's germline CDR1 is KGHSY and CDR2 FQNENV. Trimming took off 0 bases at V and 3 bases at J, with 7 bases between the two ends. The CDR3 sequence is 14 residues long. This chain's CDR3 is CASSQSLETDTQYF. The CDR3 nucleotides read TGTGCCAGCAGCCAATCGCTAGAGACAGATACGCAGTATTTT.

This clone was counted once. The V call is TRBV15, the J call TRBJ1-6; TRBD1 matches 7 bases. CDR1 and CDR2 (germline): LNHNV, YYDKDF (reference sequence). This CDR3 spans 14 amino acids. V lost 7 bases, J lost 6 bases, and 6 bases stayed unmatched. CDR3 in amino acids: CATTTGEGNSPLHF. The CDR3 region has the DNA TGTGCCACCACCACAGGGGAAGGTAATTCACCCCTCCACTTT.

This chain uses TRBV9 with TRBJ2-5, with unresolved D. The ends were cut back, 0 bases at V and 1 base at J, with 10 bases in the middle. This CDR3 is built from 15 residues. Looked up from germline, CDR1 is SGDLS and CDR2 is YYNGEE. Written as DNA, the CDR3 is TGTGCCAGCAGCGTAGGTGGCAACACCCAAGAGACCCAGTACTTC. Amino acid sequence: CASSVGGNTQETQYF.

The chain combines TRBV10-3 with TRBJ1-6; 7 bases fit TRBD1. With 6 bases clipped from V and 10 bases from J, the junction kept 9 bases outside the gene matches. Germline CDR1 and CDR2: ENHRY and SYGVKD. The CDR3 is made up of 14 amino acids. In nucleotides, the CDR3 is TGTGCCATCAGCGTCGGACAGGATGGCTCACCCCTCCACTTT. Protein sequence: CAISVGQDGSPLHF.

The chain has TRBV6-6 and TRBJ2-1; 12 bases align to TRBD1. The CDR3 is 14 amino acids. V trimming: 7 bases; J trimming: 5 bases; junction bases outside the gene matches: 3. Germline V gene data show CDR1 as MNHNY and CDR2 as SVGAGI (reference sequence). CDR3 residues: CASTGTGGDNEQFF. CDR3 sequence (DNA): TGTGCCAGCACCGGGACAGGGGGCGACAATGAGCAGTTCTTC.

The genes are TRBV27 and TRBJ1-6; 8 positions agree with TRBD1. This CDR3 is built from 14 residues. In germline, CDR1 is MNHEY, CDR2 SMNVEV (reference sequence). V trimming: 5 bases; J trimming: 7 bases; junction bases outside the gene matches: 4. For the CDR3, the DNA is TGTGCCAGCAGTCAATGGACAGGGAATTCACCCCTCCACTTT. Residues: CASSQWTGNSPLHF.

The J gene is TRBJ2-4, the V gene TRBV6-5, with 8 bases aligning to TRBD1. The trim removed 6 bases at V and 7 bases at J, leaving 8 bases unmatched. This CDR3 has 14 residues. Germline values: CDR1 MNHEY, CDR2 SVGAGI. Here the CDR3 reads CASRTGQGRNIQYF. CDR3 coding DNA: TGTGCCAGCAGAACCGGACAGGGTAGGAACATTCAGTACTTC.

The chain is built from TRBV2 and TRBJ2-7; 12 bases fit TRBD1. The CDR3 loop spans 14 amino acids. Trimming took 6 bases from V and 4 from J; bases not matched to a gene: 4. The germline V gene encodes CDR1 SNHLY and CDR2 FYNNEI. Here the CDR3 reads CASRGTGGSYEQYF. In DNA form, the CDR3 reads TGTGCCAGCAGGGGGACAGGGGGCAGTTACGAGCAGTACTTC.

The V and J genes are TRBV21-1 and TRBJ2-7; the table's D call, TRBD1, has no DNA check behind it. TRBV21-1 corresponds to a pseudogene. The CDR3 spans 15 residues. CDR3 amino acids: CASRFYRETSYEQYF. CDR3 DNA sequence: TGTGCCAGCAGATTTTACAGGGAAACCTCCTACGAGCAGTACTTC.

The gene calls are TRBV27 and TRBJ2-7; 11 nucleotides agree with TRBD2. CDR3 length equals 14 residues. J was trimmed by 2 bases and V by 6 bases; bases with no gene match: 3. Germline CDR1 and CDR2: MNHEY and SMNVEV (reference sequence). In DNA form, the CDR3 reads TGTGCCAGCAGGCTAGCGGGGGGTACCTACGAGCAGTACTTC. Translating gives CASRLAGGTYEQYF.

This chain uses TRBV3-1 (or the pseudogene TRBV3-2) with TRBJ1-5; 9 bases are shared with TRBD1. Germline V gene data show CDR1 as LGHDT and CDR2 as YNNKEL (reference sequence). Trimming took 1 base from V and 5 from J; bases not matched to a gene: 3. CDR3 length: 15 amino acids. The CDR3 region is CASSQGTGVHQPQHF. Written as DNA, the CDR3 is TGTGCCAGCAGCCAAGGGACAGGGGTCCATCAGCCCCAGCATTTT.

This clone has only a few counts. This sequence joins TRBV5-4 and TRBJ2-5, with 7 bases matching TRBD2. J gave up 5 bases and V 4 bases, and 5 bases lay outside the gene matches. Germline lookup yields CDR1 SGHNT and CDR2 YYREEE (reference sequence). This CDR3 region has 13 residues. DNA for the CDR3: TGTGCCAGCAGCCCGGGGGGAGGCGAGACCCAGTACTTC. This sequence encodes CASSPGGGETQYF.

The V and J genes are TRBV19 and TRBJ2-5; TRBD1 might be the D (6 bases). This CDR3 spans 14 amino acids. Germline V lookup: CDR1 LNHDA, CDR2 SQIVND (reference sequence). The V end was cut by 6 bases, the J end by 4 bases, with 15 bases between. CDR3 sequence reads: CASREGHSGETQYF. The DNA for the CDR3 is TGTGCCAGTAGAGAGGGACACTCCGGAGAGACCCAGTACTTC.

This clone was detected only once. This chain connects TRBV7-8 to TRBJ2-7; TRBD1 agrees at 12 bases. The CDR3 covers 17 residues. Germline CDR1 is SGHVS and CDR2 is FQNEAQ. With 3 bases clipped from V and 6 bases from J, the junction kept 12 bases outside the gene matches. The CDR3 sequence: CASSLRDRGQSSGEQYF. DNA of the CDR3: TGTGCCAGCAGCTTGCGGGACAGGGGGCAAAGTAGTGGCGAGCAGTACTTC.